This entry lists 5 T cell receptor beta chains sequenced from one sample in a study of T cells after yellow fever vaccination. TCRdb re-called the 5' RACE reads through MiXCR, storing one row per CDR3 protein. The sample holds some 400,000 distinct CDR3 sequences; 6.2% are singletons and the top ten take 15%. Here the sequenced sample was PBMCs, taken 5 days after the yellow fever booster vaccination. Receptors originate from a young man who received the YFV17D yellow fever vaccine.

This clonotype was counted at least ten times. A read error may account for a junction end that differs from germline. J is TRBJ1-1 and V is TRBV7-2, with 12 positions matching TRBD1. CDR1 is SGHTA, CDR2 FQGNSA, per germline. The CDR3 covers 16 residues. The CDR3, as DNA: TGTGCCAGCAGCCTGGGGACAGGGGGCGGGGAAGCTGAGGCTTTCTTT. Protein sequence: CASSLGTGGGEAEAFF.

This clonotype was picked up many times. The chain uses TRBV27 and TRBJ2-7; D ambiguous. Trimming pared 5 bases from V and 7 bases from J, leaving 9 bases between. Germline CDR1 and CDR2: MNHEY and SMNVEV (reference sequence). This CDR3 spans 11 amino acids. CDR3: CASSNSGEQYF. In DNA, the CDR3 is TGTGCCAGCAGTAACAGTGGGGAGCAGTACTTC.

The chain uses TRBV5-1 and TRBJ2-1; no clear D gene. Germline V CDR1 and CDR2: SGHRS, YFSETQ. Trimming shortened V by 7 bases and J by 5 bases, and 13 bases separated the two germline ends. The CDR3 spans 13 residues. The CDR3 spells CASSTDGNNEQFF. The DNA for the CDR3 is TGCGCCAGCTCGACGGACGGAAACAATGAGCAGTTCTTC.

The rearrangement uses TRBV30 and TRBJ2-3; perhaps TRBD2 as D (5 bases). Between the trimmed V and J ends, which lost 0 bases and 8 bases, there was a span of 15 bases. Per germline, CDR1 GTSNPN and CDR2 SVGIG (reference sequence). This CDR3 region has 14 residues. The CDR3 spells CAWSVGGARGTQYF. The CDR3 DNA reads as TGTGCCTGGAGTGTCGGTGGTGCCCGGGGTACGCAGTATTTT.

In this sample, this clonotype turned up once. The CDR3 protein is CAISSRTGDLSGANVLTF. In DNA form, the CDR3 reads TGTGCCATCAGTTCCCGGACAGGGGACCTTTCTGGGGCCAACGTCCTGACTTTC. The genes are TRBV10-3 and TRBJ2-6; TRBD1 agrees at 9 bases. This CDR3 contains 18 residues. Germline trimming cut 5 bases from V and 1 base from J; bases unmatched to any gene: 9. CDR1 is ENHRY and CDR2 is SYGVKD in the germline V gene.